Each of the 23 T cell receptor beta chains below was sequenced from the same sample in a study of cytomegalovirus exposure and HLA in healthy donors. The PCR was carried out with 60 Vbeta primers and 13 Jbeta primers. Sequenced by immunoSEQ multiplex PCR; TCRdb stores in-frame clones only, minus some. The table lists about 38,000 clones, roughly 88% of them singletons, with about an eighth in the top ten. Sequenced: PBMCs. These receptors all stem from a woman between 40 and 50 years old in good health and CMV-seropositive.

The table lists this clone with a few counts. The chain joins TRBV18 to TRBJ1-1; D unclear. The CDR3 contains 14 residues. Germline V gives CDR1 KGHSH, CDR2 LQKENI. The V end lost 4 bases, the J end lost 6 bases, and 15 bases lay between the germline ends. The CDR3 bases are TGTGCCAGCTCACAGACGCGGGCAGGCCCTGAAGCTTTCTTT. Protein sequence: CASSQTRAGPEAFF.

The chain employs TRBV2 and TRBJ1-6; TRBD1 matches 9 bases. The CDR3 has 15 residues. The germline V gene encodes CDR1 SNHLY and CDR2 FYNNEI. J lost 7 bases, V lost 5 bases, and 6 bases had no gene match. The CDR3 DNA reads as TGTGCCAGCAGTCCGGGACAGGGATCGAATTCACCCCTCCACTTT. Translated, it gives CASSPGQGSNSPLHF.

V and J are TRBV7-6 and TRBJ1-4; weak D call: TRBD1 (6 bases). Trimming shortened V by 1 base and J by 8 bases, and 17 bases separated the two germline ends. CDR3 length equals 16 residues. Germline V lookup: CDR1 SGHVS, CDR2 FNYEAQ. The CDR3 spells CASSLVPAGVNEKLFF. The CDR3 DNA reads TGTGCCAGCAGCTTAGTGCCCGCAGGGGTAAACGAAAAACTGTTTTTT.

The V and J genes are TRBV7-8 and TRBJ1-6; 7 bases map to TRBD1. This CDR3 is 15 amino acids long. The V and J ends lost 5 bases and 0 bases, in that order; junction bases with no gene match: 1. The germline V gene has CDR1 SGHVS and CDR2 FQNEAQ. The CDR3 region is CASSQGGSYNSPLHF. For the CDR3, the DNA is TGTGCCAGCAGCCAGGGGGGCTCCTATAATTCACCCCTCCACTTT. The whole variable domain, remainder taken from reference TRBV7-8 and TRBJ1-6, is GAGVSQSPRYKVAKRGQDVALRCDPISGHVSLFWYQQALGQGPEFLTYFQNEAQLDKSGLPSDRFFAERPEGSVSTLKIQRTQQEDSAVYLCASSQGGSYNSPLHFGNGTRLTVT.

The chain joins TRBV6-1 to TRBJ1-6; 7 bases agree with TRBD1. Germline V gives CDR1 MNHNS, CDR2 SASEGT. The CDR3 spans 14 residues. Trimming at V came to 7 bases and at J to 5 bases, leaving 5 bases not matched to a gene. The CDR3 region has the DNA TGTGCCAGCAAACTCACAGGGGATAATTCACCCCTCCACTTT. Its protein product is CASKLTGDNSPLHF.

The V call is TRBV4-3, the J call TRBJ2-5; possibly TRBD2 for D (7 bases). Trimming took 0 bases from V and 3 from J, leaving 11 bases between them. This CDR3 contains 15 residues. Germline V gene data show CDR1 as LGHNA and CDR2 as YSLEER. In DNA form, the CDR3 reads TGCGCCAGCAGCCAAGATCGGGGGGCAGAAGAGACCCAGTACTTC. As protein: CASSQDRGAEETQYF.

The chain employs TRBV28 and TRBJ2-3, with 7 bases fitting TRBD1. This CDR3 has 16 amino acids. The J segment lost 0 bases and the V segment lost 6 bases, leaving 9 bases of the junction unmatched. Looked up from germline, CDR1 is MDHEN and CDR2 is SYDVKM. The chain's CDR3 is CASSQRGTASTDTQYF. The CDR3 nucleotides read TGTGCCAGCAGCCAAAGGGGGACAGCTAGCACAGATACGCAGTATTTT.

The chain combines TRBV6-5 with TRBJ1-2, with D maybe TRBD1 (5 bases). Germline values: CDR1 MNHEY, CDR2 SVGAGI. The CDR3 consists of 14 residues. V was cut by 6 bases and J by 6 bases, with 17 bases left in between. The DNA for the CDR3 is TGTGCCAGCAGCCTATGGGGGGGGGAGGATGGCTACACCTTC. As protein: CASSLWGGEDGYTF.

V usage is TRBV4-1 and J usage is TRBJ1-6; D is unclear. Trimming left V 0 bases short and J 0 bases short, with 12 bases between. The germline V gene has CDR1 MGHRA and CDR2 YSYEKL. This CDR3 contains 18 residues. This CDR3 reads CASSQDPQESSYNSPLHF. DNA for the CDR3: TGCGCCAGCAGCCAAGATCCCCAGGAAAGCTCCTATAATTCACCCCTCCACTTT.

J is TRBJ2-7 and V is TRBV11-2, with 10 bases fitting TRBD1. The CDR3 is made up of 14 amino acids. Unmatched junction bases numbered 2, after V lost 3 bases and J lost 3 bases. From germline, CDR1 is SGHAT and CDR2 FQNNGV. The CDR3 DNA reads as TGTGCCAGCAGCTTCGGGACAGGGGACTACGAGCAGTACTTC. Its translation is CASSFGTGDYEQYF.

The gene calls are TRBV5-4 and TRBJ1-2; possible D gene TRBD1, 6 bases. The CDR3 is 15 residues long. Germline V lookup: CDR1 SGHNT, CDR2 YYREEE (reference sequence). V was pared by 4 bases and J by 4 bases, with 17 bases between. CDR3 bases: TGTGCCAGCAGCCTTCCGGGGGGGGCAGTCTATGGCTACACCTTC. This gives the protein CASSLPGGAVYGYTF.

The chain combines TRBV19 with TRBJ2-2; 14 nucleotides line up with TRBD2. The germline gives CDR1 LNHDA, CDR2 SQIVND (reference sequence). The CDR3 length is 14 residues. After removal of 9 bases from V and 6 bases from J, the junction contained 3 bases not matched to a gene. CDR3 sequence: CASRGLAGAGELFF. DNA for the CDR3: TGTGCCAGCCGGGGACTAGCGGGGGCCGGGGAGCTGTTTTTT.

The rearrangement uses TRBV6-1 and TRBJ2-1, with 10 bases lining up with TRBD2. The CDR3 length is 15 residues. Trimming cost V 1 base and J 9 bases; bases outside gene matches: 6. Germline V gene data show CDR1 as MNHNS and CDR2 as SASEGT. CDR3 nucleotide sequence: TGTGCCAGCAGTGAAGTCCTAGCGGGGGAGGGTGAGCAGTTCTTC. It is translated as CASSEVLAGEGEQFF.

The rearrangement uses TRBV6-6 and TRBJ1-2, with 8 bases aligning to TRBD1. Germline V gives CDR1 MNHNY, CDR2 SVGAGI (reference sequence). The ends lost 6 bases at V and 3 bases at J; junction bases unmatched: 3. The CDR3 runs 13 residues. The DNA for the CDR3 is TGTGCCAGCAGAATACAGGGGGACTATGGCTACACCTTC. It translates to CASRIQGDYGYTF.

This chain uses TRBV5-6 with TRBJ2-2, with 9 positions matching TRBD2. The V and J ends lost 1 base and 6 bases, in that order; junction bases with no gene match: 4. The germline V gene has CDR1 SGHDT and CDR2 YYEEEE. The CDR3 runs 15 residues. This CDR3 is CASSLWRGGPGELFF. The CDR3 coding sequence is TGTGCCAGCAGCTTGTGGCGGGGGGGCCCCGGGGAGCTGTTTTTT.

The rearrangement links TRBV5-4 to TRBJ2-2; D is undetermined. The CDR3 contains 14 residues. V dropped 1 base and J dropped 2 bases, with 6 bases sitting between them. Looked up from germline, CDR1 is SGHNT and CDR2 is YYREEE (reference sequence). The chain's CDR3 is CASSLPINTGELFF. Written as DNA, the CDR3 is TGTGCCAGCAGCTTGCCCATTAACACCGGGGAGCTGTTTTTT.

This rearrangement joins TRBV9 to TRBJ2-5, with a weak D call TRBD2 (5 bases). CDR3 length: 16 residues. The V gene's germline CDR1 is SGDLS and CDR2 YYNGEE. Trimming removed 3 bases at V and 1 base at J, with 16 bases between. CDR3 sequence (DNA): TGTGCCAGCAGCGCTCGGATCTCTGAGGGCCAAGAGACCCAGTACTTC. Amino acids: CASSARISEGQETQYF.

This chain links TRBV27 with TRBJ2-2; a weak D match, TRBD1 (6 bases). Trimming shortened V by 1 base and J by 1 base, and 7 bases separated the two germline ends. CDR1 is MNHEY, CDR2 SMNVEV, per germline (reference sequence). The CDR3 is 15 amino acids. CDR3 region: CASSLLQGNTGELFF. The DNA of the CDR3 is TGTGCCAGCAGTTTATTACAGGGGAACACCGGGGAGCTGTTTTTT.

The chain couples TRBV10-3 to TRBJ1-5; D call uncertain. V was cut by 3 bases and J by 6 bases, with 6 bases left in between. This CDR3 spans 12 amino acids. Germline V gives CDR1 ENHRY, CDR2 SYGVKD. The CDR3 region has the DNA TGTGCCATCAGTGAAGAGTCTCAGCCCCAGCATTTT. Its protein product is CAISEESQPQHF.

This clone has a single count. The chain combines TRBV2 with TRBJ1-2; 9 bases are shared with TRBD1. Germline V gene lookup returns CDR1 SNHLY and CDR2 FYNNEI. V trimming: 2 bases; J trimming: 6 bases; junction bases outside the gene matches: 7. The CDR3 length is 15 residues. CDR3 DNA: TGTGCCAGCAGTGAAATGGGACAGGGTTTGGATGGCTACACCTTC. Translating it yields CASSEMGQGLDGYTF.

The rearrangement links TRBV29-1 to TRBJ1-3, with unresolved D. V was clipped by 7 bases and J by 4 bases, with 14 bases between them. Germline V lookup: CDR1 SQVTM, CDR2 ANQGSEA. The CDR3 contains 13 residues. CDR3 sequence reads: CSAQAGTGNTIYF. In nucleotides, the CDR3 is TGCAGCGCCCAAGCGGGAACCGGAAACACCATATATTTT.

The V gene is TRBV9, the J gene TRBJ1-1, with 10 bases lining up with TRBD1. The CDR3 is 14 residues long. Germline trimming cut 2 bases from V and 3 bases from J; bases unmatched to any gene: 1. Germline CDR1 and CDR2: SGDLS and YYNGEE. The CDR3 spells CASSVGTGDTEAFF. CDR3 DNA sequence: TGTGCCAGCAGCGTCGGGACAGGGGACACTGAAGCTTTCTTT. Filled out from reference TRBV9 and TRBJ1-1, the complete variable domain reads DSGVTQTPKHLITATGQRVTLRCSPRSGDLSVYWYQQSLDQGLQFLIQYYNGEERAKGNILERFSAQQFPDLHSELNLSSLELGDSALYFCASSVGTGDTEAFFGQGTRLTVV.

The chain has TRBV7-2 and TRBJ2-3; tentative D call: TRBD2 (7 bases). This CDR3 spans 18 amino acids. CDR1 and CDR2 (germline): SGHTA, FQGNSA. V dropped 1 base and J dropped 0 bases, with 17 bases sitting between them. The CDR3: CASSLDPLGGRSTDTQYF. DNA of the CDR3: TGTGCCAGCAGCTTAGACCCCCTCGGGGGGCGTAGCACAGATACGCAGTATTTT. Full variable domain (rest looked up from reference TRBV7-2 and TRBJ2-3): GAGVSQSPSNKVTEKGKDVELRCDPISGHTALYWYRQSLGQGLEFLIYFQGNSAPDKSGLPSDRFSAERTGGSVSTLTIQRTQQEDSAVYLCASSLDPLGGRSTDTQYFGPGTRLTVL.